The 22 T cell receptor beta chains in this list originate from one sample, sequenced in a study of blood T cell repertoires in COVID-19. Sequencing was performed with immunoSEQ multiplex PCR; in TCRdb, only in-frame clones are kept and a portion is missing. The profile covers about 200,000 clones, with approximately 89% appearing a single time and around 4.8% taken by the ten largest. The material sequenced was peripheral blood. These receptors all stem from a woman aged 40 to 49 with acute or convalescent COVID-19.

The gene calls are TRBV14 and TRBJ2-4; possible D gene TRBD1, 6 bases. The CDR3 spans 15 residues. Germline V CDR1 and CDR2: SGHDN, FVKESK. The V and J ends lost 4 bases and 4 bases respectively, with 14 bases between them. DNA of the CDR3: TGTGCCAGCAGCCGGGACAACCGAGGGAAAAACATTCAGTACTTC. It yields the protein CASSRDNRGKNIQYF.

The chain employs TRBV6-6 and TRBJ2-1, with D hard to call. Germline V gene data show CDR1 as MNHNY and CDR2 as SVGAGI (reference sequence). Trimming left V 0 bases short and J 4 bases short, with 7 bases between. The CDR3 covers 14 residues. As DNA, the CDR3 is TGTGCCAGCAGTTACTCTACCCAGTACAATGAGCAGTTCTTC. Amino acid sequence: CASSYSTQYNEQFF.

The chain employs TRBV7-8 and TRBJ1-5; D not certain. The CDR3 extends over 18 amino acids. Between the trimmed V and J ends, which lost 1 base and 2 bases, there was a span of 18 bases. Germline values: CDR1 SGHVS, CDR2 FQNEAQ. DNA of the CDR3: TGTGCCAGCAGCTTAGTTGGGCGCACCCTTCCTGGCAATCAGCCCCAGCATTTT. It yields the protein CASSLVGRTLPGNQPQHF.

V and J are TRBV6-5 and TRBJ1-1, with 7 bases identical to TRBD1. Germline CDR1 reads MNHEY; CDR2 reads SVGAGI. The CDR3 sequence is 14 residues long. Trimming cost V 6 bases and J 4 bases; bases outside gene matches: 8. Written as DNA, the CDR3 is TGTGCCAGCAGAGCCGGGACAGTAGGCACTGAAGCTTTCTTT. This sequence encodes CASRAGTVGTEAFF.

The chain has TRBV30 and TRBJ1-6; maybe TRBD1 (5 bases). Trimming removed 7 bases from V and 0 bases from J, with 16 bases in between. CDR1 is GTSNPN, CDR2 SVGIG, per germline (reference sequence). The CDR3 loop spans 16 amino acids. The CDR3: CASRGLLSSYNSPLHF. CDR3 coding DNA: TGTGCCTCTCGGGGACTGTTGAGCTCCTATAATTCACCCCTCCACTTT.

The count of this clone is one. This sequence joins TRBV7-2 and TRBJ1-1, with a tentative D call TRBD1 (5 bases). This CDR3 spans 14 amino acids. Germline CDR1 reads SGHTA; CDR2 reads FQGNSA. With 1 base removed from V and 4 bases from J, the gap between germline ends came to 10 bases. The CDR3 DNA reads TGTGCCAGCAGCTTAGTGCAGGGAACCACTGAAGCTTTCTTT. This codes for CASSLVQGTTEAFF.

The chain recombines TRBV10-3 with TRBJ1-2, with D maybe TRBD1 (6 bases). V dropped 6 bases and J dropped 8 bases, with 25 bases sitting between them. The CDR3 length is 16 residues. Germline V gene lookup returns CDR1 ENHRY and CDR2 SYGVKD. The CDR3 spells CAIRGARLRDVGGYTF. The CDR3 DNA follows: TGTGCCATCAGGGGGGCCAGGCTCAGGGACGTAGGCGGCTACACCTTC.

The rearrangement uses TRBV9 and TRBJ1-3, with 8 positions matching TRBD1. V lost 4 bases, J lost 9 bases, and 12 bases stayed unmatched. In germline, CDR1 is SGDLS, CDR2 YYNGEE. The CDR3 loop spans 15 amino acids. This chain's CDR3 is CASSIEGTGYGTIYF. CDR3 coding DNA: TGTGCCAGCAGCATAGAAGGGACAGGATATGGCACCATATATTTT. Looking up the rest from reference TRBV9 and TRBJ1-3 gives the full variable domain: DSGVTQTPKHLITATGQRVTLRCSPRSGDLSVYWYQQSLDQGLQFLIQYYNGEERAKGNILERFSAQQFPDLHSELNLSSLELGDSALYFCASSIEGTGYGTIYFGEGSWLTVV.

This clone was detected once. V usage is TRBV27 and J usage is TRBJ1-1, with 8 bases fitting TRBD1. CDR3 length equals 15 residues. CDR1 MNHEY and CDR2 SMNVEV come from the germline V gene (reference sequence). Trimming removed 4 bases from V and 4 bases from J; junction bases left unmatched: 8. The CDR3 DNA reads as TGTGCCAGCAGTTCCGGACAGGGACTGGTCACTGAAGCTTTCTTT. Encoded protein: CASSSGQGLVTEAFF.

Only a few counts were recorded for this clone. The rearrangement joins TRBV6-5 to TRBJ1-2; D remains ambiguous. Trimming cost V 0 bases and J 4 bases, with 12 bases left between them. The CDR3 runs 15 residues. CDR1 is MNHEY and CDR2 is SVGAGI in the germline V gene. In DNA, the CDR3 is TGTGCCAGCAGTTACTCCGGGGAGTTAGGCTATGGCTACACCTTC. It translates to CASSYSGELGYGYTF.

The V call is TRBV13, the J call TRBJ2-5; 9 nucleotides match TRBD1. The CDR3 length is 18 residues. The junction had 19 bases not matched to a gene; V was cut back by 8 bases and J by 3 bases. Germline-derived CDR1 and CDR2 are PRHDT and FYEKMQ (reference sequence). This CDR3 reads CASFPRDRAFIKEETQYF. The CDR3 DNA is TGTGCCAGCTTCCCCCGGGACAGGGCTTTTATTAAGGAAGAGACCCAGTACTTC.

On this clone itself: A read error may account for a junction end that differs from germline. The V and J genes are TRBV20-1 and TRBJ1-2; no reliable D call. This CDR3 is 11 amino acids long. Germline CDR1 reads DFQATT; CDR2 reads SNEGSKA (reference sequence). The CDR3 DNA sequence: TGCAGTGACTCCAATAACGATGGCTACACCTTC. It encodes CSDSNNDGYTF.

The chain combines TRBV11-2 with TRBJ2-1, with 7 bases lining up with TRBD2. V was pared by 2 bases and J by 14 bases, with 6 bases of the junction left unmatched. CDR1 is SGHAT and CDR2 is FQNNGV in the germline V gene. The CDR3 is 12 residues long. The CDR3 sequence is CASSLPRGLEFF. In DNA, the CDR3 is TGTGCCAGCAGCTTACCCCGTGGACTAGAGTTCTTC.

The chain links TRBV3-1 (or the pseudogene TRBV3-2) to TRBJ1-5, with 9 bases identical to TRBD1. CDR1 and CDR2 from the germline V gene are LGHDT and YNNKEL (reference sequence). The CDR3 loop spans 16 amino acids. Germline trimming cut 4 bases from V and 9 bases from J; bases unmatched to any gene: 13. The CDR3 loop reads CASSPYSDRGMAPQHF. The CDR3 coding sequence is TGTGCCAGCAGCCCCTACTCCGACAGGGGGATGGCGCCCCAGCATTTT.

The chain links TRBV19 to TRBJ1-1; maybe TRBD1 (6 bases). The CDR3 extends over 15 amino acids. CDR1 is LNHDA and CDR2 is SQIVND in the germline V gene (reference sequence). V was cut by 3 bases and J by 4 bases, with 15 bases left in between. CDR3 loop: CASSILDRSGTEAFF. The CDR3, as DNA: TGTGCCAGTAGTATCCTCGACAGGTCAGGCACTGAAGCTTTCTTT.

The CDR3 region has the DNA TGCGCCAGCAGCCAATCAAGACAGGGTGAAAAACTGTTTTTT. It codes for CASSQSRQGEKLFF. This sequence joins TRBV4-1 and TRBJ1-4; 7 bases fit TRBD1. The CDR3 has 14 amino acids. J lost 7 bases, V lost 2 bases, and 4 bases had no gene match. Germline CDR1 is MGHRA and CDR2 is YSYEKL.

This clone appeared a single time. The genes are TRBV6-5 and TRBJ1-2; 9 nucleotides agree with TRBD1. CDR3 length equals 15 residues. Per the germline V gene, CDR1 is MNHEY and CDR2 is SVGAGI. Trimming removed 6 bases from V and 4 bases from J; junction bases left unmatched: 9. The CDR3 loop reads CASRATGGGSYGYTF. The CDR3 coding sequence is TGTGCCAGCAGGGCCACAGGGGGCGGGAGCTATGGCTACACCTTC.

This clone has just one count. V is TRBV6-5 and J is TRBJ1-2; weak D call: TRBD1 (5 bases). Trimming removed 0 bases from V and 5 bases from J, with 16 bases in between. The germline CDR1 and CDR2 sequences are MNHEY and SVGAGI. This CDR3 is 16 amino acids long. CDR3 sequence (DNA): TGTGCCAGCAGTTACTCGAAGGGGCGCCAAAGGTATGGCTACACCTTC. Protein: CASSYSKGRQRYGYTF.

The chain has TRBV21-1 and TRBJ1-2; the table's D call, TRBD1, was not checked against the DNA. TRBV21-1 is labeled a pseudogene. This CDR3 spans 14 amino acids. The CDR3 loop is CASSIRDRTGGYTF. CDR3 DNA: TGTGCCAGCAGCATCCGGGACAGGACAGGTGGCTACACCTTC.

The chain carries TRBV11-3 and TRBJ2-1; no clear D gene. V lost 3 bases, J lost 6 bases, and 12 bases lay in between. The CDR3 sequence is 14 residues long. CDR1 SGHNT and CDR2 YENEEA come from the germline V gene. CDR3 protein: CASSLRSPSNEQFF. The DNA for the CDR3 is TGTGCCAGCAGCTTGCGGTCTCCCTCCAATGAGCAGTTCTTC. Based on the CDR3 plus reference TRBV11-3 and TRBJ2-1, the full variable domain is EAGVVQSPRYKIIEKKQPVAFWCNPISGHNTLYWYLQNLGQGPELLIRYENEEAVDDSQLPKDRFSAERLKGVDSTLKIQPAELGDSAVYLCASSLRSPSNEQFFGPGTRLTVL.

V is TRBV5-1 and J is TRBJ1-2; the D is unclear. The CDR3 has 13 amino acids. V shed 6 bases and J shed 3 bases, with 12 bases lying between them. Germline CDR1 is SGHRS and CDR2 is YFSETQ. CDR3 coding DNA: TGCGCCAGCACCCAAGATAGTGACTATGGCTACACCTTC. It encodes CASTQDSDYGYTF.

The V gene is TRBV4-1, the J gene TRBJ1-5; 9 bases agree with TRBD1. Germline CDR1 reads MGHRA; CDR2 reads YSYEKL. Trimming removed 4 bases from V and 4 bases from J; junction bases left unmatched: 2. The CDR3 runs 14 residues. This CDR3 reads CASSLGTGNQPQHF. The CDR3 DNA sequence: TGCGCCAGCAGCCTCGGGACAGGGAATCAGCCCCAGCATTTT.